The entry below gives a single T cell receptor (beta chain) sequence along with its context. V was shortened by 3 bases and J by 1 base, with 3 bases between the two germline ends. CDR1 and CDR2 from the germline V gene are SNHLY and FYNNEI. CDR3 length equals 12 residues. The sample comes from a study of CD8 T cells in Susac syndrome. RNA, at about 0.45 to 1 ug, was reverse transcribed with random hexamers. A single record per CDR3 protein comes from TCRdb applying MiXCR to the immunoSEQ multiplex PCR reads. The table has some 150,000 distinct CDR3 sequences, approximately 96% seen once. The receptor's source is a human donor with Susac syndrome. Sequencing input: CD4+ T cells from PBMCs. V is TRBV2 and J is TRBJ1-2; D gene unclear. The CDR3 DNA reads as TGTGCCAGCAGTGAGGTTAACTATGGCTACACCTTC. This translates into CASSEVNYGYTF.